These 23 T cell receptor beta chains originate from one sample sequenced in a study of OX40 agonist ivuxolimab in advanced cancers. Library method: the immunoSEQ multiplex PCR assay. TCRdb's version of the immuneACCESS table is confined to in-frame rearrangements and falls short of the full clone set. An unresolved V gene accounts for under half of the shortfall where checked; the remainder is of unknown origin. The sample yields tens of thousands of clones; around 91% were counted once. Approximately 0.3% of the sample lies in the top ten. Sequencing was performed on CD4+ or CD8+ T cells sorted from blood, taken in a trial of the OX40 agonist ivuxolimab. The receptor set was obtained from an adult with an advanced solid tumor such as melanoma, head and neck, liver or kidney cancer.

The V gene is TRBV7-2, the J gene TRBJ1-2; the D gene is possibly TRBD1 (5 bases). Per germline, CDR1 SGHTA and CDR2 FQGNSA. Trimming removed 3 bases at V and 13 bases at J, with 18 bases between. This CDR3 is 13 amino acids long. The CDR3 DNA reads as TGTGCCAGCAGCTTTGGCGGTCAGGGAGAGGTCACCTTC. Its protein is CASSFGGQGEVTF.

The CDR3 bases are TGCGCCAGCAGCCCAGACAAAAACTATGGCTACACCTTC. Translating gives CASSPDKNYGYTF. The J gene is TRBJ1-2, the V gene TRBV5-1; D uncertain. The CDR3 length is 13 residues. Germline V gene lookup returns CDR1 SGHRS and CDR2 YFSETQ. V shed 4 bases and J shed 2 bases, with 9 bases lying between them.

The CDR3 loop is CASRLQGTEAFF. The DNA of the CDR3 is TGTGCCAGCAGGCTACAGGGCACTGAAGCTTTCTTT. This chain connects TRBV28 to TRBJ1-1, with D possibly matching TRBD1 (6 bases). The CDR3 is made up of 12 amino acids. Trimming took 6 bases from V and 4 from J, leaving 9 bases between them. Germline assignment: CDR1 MDHEN and CDR2 SYDVKM.

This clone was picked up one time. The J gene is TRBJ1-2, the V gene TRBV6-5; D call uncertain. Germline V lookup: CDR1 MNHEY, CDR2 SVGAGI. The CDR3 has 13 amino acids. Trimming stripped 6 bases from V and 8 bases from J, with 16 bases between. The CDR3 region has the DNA TGTGCCAGCAGACCCTGGTCTGGTTGGGGCTACACCTTC. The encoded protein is CASRPWSGWGYTF.

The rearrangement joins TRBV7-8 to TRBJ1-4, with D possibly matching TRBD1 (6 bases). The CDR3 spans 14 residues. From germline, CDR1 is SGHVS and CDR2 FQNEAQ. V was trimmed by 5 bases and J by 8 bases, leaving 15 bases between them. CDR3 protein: CASSDQGFNEKLFF. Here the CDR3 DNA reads TGTGCCAGCAGCGACCAGGGGTTTAACGAAAAACTGTTTTTT.

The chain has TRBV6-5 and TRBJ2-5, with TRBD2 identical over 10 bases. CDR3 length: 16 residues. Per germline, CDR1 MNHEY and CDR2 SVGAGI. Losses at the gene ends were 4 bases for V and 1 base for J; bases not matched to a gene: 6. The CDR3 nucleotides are TGTGCCAGCAGTTCCTGGACTAGCGGAACCCAAGAGACCCAGTACTTC. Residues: CASSSWTSGTQETQYF.

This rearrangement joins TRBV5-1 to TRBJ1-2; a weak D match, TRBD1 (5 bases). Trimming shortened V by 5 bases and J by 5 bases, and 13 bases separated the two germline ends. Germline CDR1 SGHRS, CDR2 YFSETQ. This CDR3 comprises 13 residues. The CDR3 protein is CASRSRDRYGYTF. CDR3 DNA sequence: TGCGCCAGCAGGTCCAGGGATCGTTATGGCTACACCTTC.

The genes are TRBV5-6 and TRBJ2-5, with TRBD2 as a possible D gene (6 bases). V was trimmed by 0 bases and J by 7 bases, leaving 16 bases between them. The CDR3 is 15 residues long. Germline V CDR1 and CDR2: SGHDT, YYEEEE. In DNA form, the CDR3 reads TGTGCCAGCAGCTTGGGGACCAATTTGGGAGGGACCCAGTACTTC. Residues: CASSLGTNLGGTQYF.

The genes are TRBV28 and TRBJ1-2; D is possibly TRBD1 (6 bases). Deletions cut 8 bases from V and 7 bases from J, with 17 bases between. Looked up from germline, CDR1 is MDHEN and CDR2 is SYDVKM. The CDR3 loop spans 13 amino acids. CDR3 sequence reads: CASQTQGLGGYTF. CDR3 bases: TGTGCCAGCCAAACACAGGGTTTGGGTGGCTACACCTTC.

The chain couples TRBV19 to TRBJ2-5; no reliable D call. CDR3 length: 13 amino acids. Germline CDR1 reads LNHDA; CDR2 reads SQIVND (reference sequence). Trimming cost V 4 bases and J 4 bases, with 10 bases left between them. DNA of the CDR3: TGTGCCAGTAGTAAAGGTAGCTCAGAGACCCAGTACTTC. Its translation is CASSKGSSETQYF.

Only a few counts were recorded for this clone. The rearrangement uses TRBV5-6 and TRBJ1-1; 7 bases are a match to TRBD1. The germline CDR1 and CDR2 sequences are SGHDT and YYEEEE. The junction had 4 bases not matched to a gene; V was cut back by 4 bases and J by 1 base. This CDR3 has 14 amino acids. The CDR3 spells CASSTGEQNTEAFF. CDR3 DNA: TGTGCCAGCAGCACAGGGGAACAGAACACTGAAGCTTTCTTT.

CDR3 in DNA: TGCGCCAGCAGCTTGGCCGAGGCAGGGGGCAAAGCTTTCTTT. This translates into CASSLAEAGGKAFF. The chain is built from TRBV5-1 and TRBJ1-1; 8 bases agree with TRBD1. Trimming cost V 0 bases and J 9 bases; bases outside gene matches: 7. This CDR3 spans 14 amino acids. CDR1 and CDR2 from the germline V gene are SGHRS and YFSETQ.

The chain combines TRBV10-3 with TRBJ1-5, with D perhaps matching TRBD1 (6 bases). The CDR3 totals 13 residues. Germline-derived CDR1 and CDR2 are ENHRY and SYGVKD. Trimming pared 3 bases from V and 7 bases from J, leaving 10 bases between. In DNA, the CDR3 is TGTGCCATCAGTGACACAGGGCGACAGCCCCAGCATTTT. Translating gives CAISDTGRQPQHF.

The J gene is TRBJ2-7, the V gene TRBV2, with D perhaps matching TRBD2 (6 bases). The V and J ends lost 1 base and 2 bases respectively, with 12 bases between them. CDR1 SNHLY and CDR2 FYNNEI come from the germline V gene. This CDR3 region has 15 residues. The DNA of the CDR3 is TGTGCCAGCAGTGAAGAGGGGACTGCGACCTACGAGCAGTACTTC. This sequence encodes CASSEEGTATYEQYF.

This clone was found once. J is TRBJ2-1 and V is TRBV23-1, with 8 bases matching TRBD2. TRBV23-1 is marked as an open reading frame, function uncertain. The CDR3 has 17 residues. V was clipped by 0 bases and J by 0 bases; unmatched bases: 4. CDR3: CASSQSTGGSSYNEQFF. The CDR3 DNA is TGCGCCAGCAGTCAATCTACGGGGGGGAGCTCCTACAATGAGCAGTTCTTC.

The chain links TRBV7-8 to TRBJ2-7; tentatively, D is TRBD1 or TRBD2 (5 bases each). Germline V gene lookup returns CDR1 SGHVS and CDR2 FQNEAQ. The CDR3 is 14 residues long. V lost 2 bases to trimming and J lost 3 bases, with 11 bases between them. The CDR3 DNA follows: TGTGCCAGCAGCTTACTACTAGGGGTCTACGAGCAGTACTTC. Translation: CASSLLLGVYEQYF.

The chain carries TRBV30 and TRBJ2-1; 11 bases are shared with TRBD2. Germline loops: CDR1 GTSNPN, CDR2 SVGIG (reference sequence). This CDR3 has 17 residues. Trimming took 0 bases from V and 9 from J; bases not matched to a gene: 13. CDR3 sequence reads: CAWSVKTGTSGSLEQFF. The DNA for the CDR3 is TGTGCCTGGAGTGTTAAAACCGGGACTAGCGGTAGTCTTGAGCAGTTCTTC.

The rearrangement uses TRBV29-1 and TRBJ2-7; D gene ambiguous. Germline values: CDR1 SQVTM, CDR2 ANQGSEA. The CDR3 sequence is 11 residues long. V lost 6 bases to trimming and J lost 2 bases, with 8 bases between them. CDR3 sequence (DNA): TGCAGCGTCGGTGACACCTACGAGCAGTACTTC. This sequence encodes CSVGDTYEQYF.

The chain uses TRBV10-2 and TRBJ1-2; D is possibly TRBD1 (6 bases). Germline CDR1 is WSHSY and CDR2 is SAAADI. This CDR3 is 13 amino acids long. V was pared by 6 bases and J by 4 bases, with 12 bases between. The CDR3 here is CASSPTGVYGYTF. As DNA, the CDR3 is TGCGCCAGCAGCCCGACAGGCGTCTATGGCTACACCTTC.

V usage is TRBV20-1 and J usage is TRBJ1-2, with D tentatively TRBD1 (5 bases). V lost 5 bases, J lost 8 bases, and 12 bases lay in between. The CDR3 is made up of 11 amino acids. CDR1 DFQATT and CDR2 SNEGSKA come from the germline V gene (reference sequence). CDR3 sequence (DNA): TGCAGTGCTGAAGACAGAGGGGGCTACACCTTC. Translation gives CSAEDRGGYTF.

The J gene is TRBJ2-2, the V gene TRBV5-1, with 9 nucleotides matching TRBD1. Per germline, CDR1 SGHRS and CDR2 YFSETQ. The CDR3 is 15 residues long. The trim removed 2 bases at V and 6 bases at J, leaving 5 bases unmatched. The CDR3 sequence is CASSFGTGRSGELFF. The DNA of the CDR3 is TGCGCCAGCAGCTTTGGGACAGGGAGGTCCGGGGAGCTGTTTTTT.

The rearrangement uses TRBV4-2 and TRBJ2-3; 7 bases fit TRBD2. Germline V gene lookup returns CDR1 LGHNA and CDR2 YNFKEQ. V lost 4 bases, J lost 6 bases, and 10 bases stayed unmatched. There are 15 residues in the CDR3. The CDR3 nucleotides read TGTGCCAGCAGCCTTATCAGCGGGGTGGCTGATACGCAGTATTTT. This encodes CASSLISGVADTQYF.

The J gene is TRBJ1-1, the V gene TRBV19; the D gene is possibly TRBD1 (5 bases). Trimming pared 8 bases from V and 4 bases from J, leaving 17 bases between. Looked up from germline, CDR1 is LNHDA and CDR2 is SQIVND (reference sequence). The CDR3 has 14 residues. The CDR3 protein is CASGGGGRTTEAFF. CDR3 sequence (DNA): TGTGCCAGTGGAGGTGGGGGACGGACCACTGAAGCTTTCTTT.